This is a list of T cell receptor beta chains from one sample in a study of tumor-infiltrating lymphocytes in primary liver carcinoma. TCRdb independently ran MiXCR on the multiplex PCR reads; one entry per CDR3 protein. The sample has 310,000 or so distinct CDR3 sequences, 45% to 70% seen once. The sample comprised peripheral blood. These receptors were taken from a woman younger than 45 with primary liver carcinoma and hepatitis B virus infection. CDR3s include the opening cysteine and the closing phenylalanine or tryptophan. The D gene is left open where the match is weak. Some rows have no size entry. The others give once, few or many, or a class for an expanded clone.

few	.	TRBV24-1	TRBJ2-7	TGTGCCACCAGTGTCGGATGGGACTCATTAATCTACGAGCAGTACTTC	CATSVGWDSLIYEQYF
.	.	TRBV5-1	TRBJ2-2	TGCGCCAGCGGCGCCAGCACTAGGGCCGGGGAGCTGTTTTTT	CASGASTRAGELFF
.	.	TRBV4-3	TRBJ2-7	TGCGCCAACATCCAAGATATACACAGTCTCCCCTACGAGCAGTACTTC	CANIQDIHSLPYEQYF
.	.	TRBV14	TRBJ2-2	TGTGCCAGCAGCCCCCTCGCTAACACCGGGGAGCTGTTTTTT	CASSPLANTGELFF
.	TRBD2	TRBV10-2	TRBJ2-2	TGCGCCAGCAGGGCTAGCGGGGCGGTCCCCGGGGAGCTGTTTTTT	CASRASGAVPGELFF
few	.	TRBV6-5	TRBJ2-1	TGTGCCAGCAGTTACAAGGCCGCCGCACTCCGTAATGAGCAGTTCTTC	CASSYKAAALRNEQFF
.	.	TRBV5-1	TRBJ2-7	TGCGCCAGCAGCTTGGCTAGTCCGGCCTACGAGCAGTACTTC	CASSLASPAYEQYF
.	.	TRBV12-3/TRBV12-4	TRBJ2-7	TGTGCCAGCAGTCTGACTAATTCCCGATACGAGCAGTACTTC	CASSLTNSRYEQYF
many	.	TRBV4-1	TRBJ1-6	TGCGCCAGCAGTCGAACGTCCAGGGGCGCACCAAATTCACCCCTCCACTTT	CASSRTSRGAPNSPLHF
.	TRBD2	TRBV6-2/TRBV6-3	TRBJ2-1	TGTGCCGGCAGACCTACTAGCGCCCTTAAGGTGAATGAGCAGTTCTTC	CAGRPTSALKVNEQFF